The 22 T cell receptor beta chains below were found in one sample sequenced in a study of blood T cell repertoires in COVID-19. The assay was immunoSEQ multiplex PCR, and TCRdb's table has in-frame clones only and misses some. Among about 150,000 clones listed, over 80% were seen once. Source material: peripheral blood. Receptors were obtained from a woman in her sixties or seventies with acute or convalescent COVID-19.

A word on this clone: The germline gene is not matched at one end of the junction; a read error may be the cause. V is TRBV24-1 and J is TRBJ2-3, with D unresolved. From germline, CDR1 is KGHDR and CDR2 SFDVKD. The CDR3 is 12 amino acids. The CDR3, as DNA: TGTGCCACCAGTGACCCCGGGTCACGTCTGATTTTT. Residues: CATSDPGSRLIF.

The chain employs TRBV27 and TRBJ1-2; D is unresolved. The CDR3 spans 14 residues. Germline V gene lookup returns CDR1 MNHEY and CDR2 SMNVEV (reference sequence). V gave up 5 bases and J gave up 7 bases, with 17 bases separating them. The CDR3 here is CASSGTSLSGGYTF. DNA for the CDR3: TGTGCCAGCAGTGGCACCTCCCTCAGTGGTGGCTACACCTTC.

The chain employs TRBV9 and TRBJ1-5; possible D gene TRBD1, 6 bases. Trimming took 0 bases from V and 12 from J, leaving 19 bases between them. Germline-derived CDR1 and CDR2 are SGDLS and YYNGEE. This CDR3 is built from 15 residues. CDR3 nucleotide sequence: TGTGCCAGCAGCGTAGGAGATACAGAGGGGGAGCGCCAGCATTTT. Amino acids: CASSVGDTEGERQHF.

The chain carries TRBV6-5 and TRBJ1-2, with D perhaps matching TRBD1 (5 bases). Deletions cut 4 bases from V and 8 bases from J, with 14 bases between. This CDR3 has 13 amino acids. Germline values: CDR1 MNHEY, CDR2 SVGAGI. The CDR3 bases are TGTGCCAGCAGTTCAGGTGTAAGGGGAGGCTACACCTTC. Amino acid sequence: CASSSGVRGGYTF.

V is TRBV4-3 and J is TRBJ1-5, with D perhaps TRBD1 (6 bases). CDR1 is LGHNA and CDR2 is YSLEER in the germline V gene. The CDR3 extends over 15 amino acids. V lost 0 bases, J lost 6 bases, and 12 bases lay in between. In DNA, the CDR3 is TGCGCCAGCAGCCAAGACAGGGGAGCAGGTCAGCCCCAGCATTTT. It translates to CASSQDRGAGQPQHF.

The chain links TRBV3-1 (or the pseudogene TRBV3-2) to TRBJ1-1; D is unresolved. The CDR3 length is 12 residues. Trimming pared 1 base from V and 10 bases from J, leaving 10 bases between. Germline-derived CDR1 and CDR2 are LGHDT and YNNKEL (reference sequence). CDR3 amino acids: CASSQGEWGAFF. The CDR3 coding sequence is TGTGCCAGCAGCCAAGGGGAGTGGGGAGCTTTCTTT.

This sequence joins TRBV5-5 and TRBJ1-5; tentatively, D is TRBD1 (6 bases). V was trimmed by 0 bases and J by 1 base, leaving 17 bases between them. The CDR3 length is 18 residues. Per the germline V gene, CDR1 is SGHKS and CDR2 is YYEKEE (reference sequence). The CDR3, as DNA: TGTGCCAGCAGCTTGGCGCCGGGACAAGGGTTGAGCAATCAGCCCCAGCATTTT. This gives the protein CASSLAPGQGLSNQPQHF.

V and J are TRBV11-2 and TRBJ2-7; tentatively, D is TRBD2 (7 bases). The V end lost 5 bases, the J end lost 6 bases, and 20 bases lay between the germline ends. In germline, CDR1 is SGHAT, CDR2 FQNNGV. CDR3 length: 15 amino acids. The CDR3 sequence is CASSDTRGAGAEQYF. The CDR3 coding sequence is TGTGCCAGCAGCGACACTCGGGGGGCTGGGGCCGAGCAGTACTTC. The full variable domain, rest sourced from reference TRBV11-2 and TRBJ2-7, is EAGVAQSPRYKIIEKRQSVAFWCNPISGHATLYWYQQILGQGPKLLIQFQNNGVVDDSQLPKDRFSAERLKGVDSTLKIQPAKLEDSAVYLCASSDTRGAGAEQYFGPGTRLTVT.

The gene calls are TRBV28 and TRBJ1-1; 7 bases map to TRBD1. Germline trimming cut 5 bases from V and 4 bases from J; bases unmatched to any gene: 7. Germline V lookup: CDR1 MDHEN, CDR2 SYDVKM. The CDR3 is made up of 14 amino acids. The chain's CDR3 is CASSTGVVGTEAFF. CDR3 nucleotides: TGTGCCAGCAGTACAGGGGTGGTGGGCACTGAAGCTTTCTTT.

The genes are TRBV7-2 and TRBJ1-6; D unclear. The germline V and J ends were trimmed by 5 bases and 14 bases, with 31 bases remaining between them. Germline CDR1 reads SGHTA; CDR2 reads FQGNSA. This CDR3 has 18 amino acids. The CDR3 loop reads CASSLPPAQTRGYGALHF. CDR3 sequence (DNA): TGTGCCAGCAGCCTACCCCCCGCCCAGACACGGGGTTATGGAGCCCTCCACTTT.

The V call is TRBV28, the J call TRBJ1-4, with D perhaps TRBD1 (6 bases). The germline gives CDR1 MDHEN, CDR2 SYDVKM. The CDR3 is 17 amino acids. V lost 2 bases, J lost 0 bases, and 13 bases lay in between. CDR3 sequence reads: CASSLGTLGATNEKLFF. CDR3 sequence (DNA): TGTGCCAGCAGTTTAGGGACATTGGGAGCAACTAATGAAAAACTGTTTTTT.

This chain joins TRBV18 and TRBJ1-1; no clear D gene. This CDR3 has 13 residues. Trimming removed 6 bases from V and 0 bases from J, with 8 bases in between. Germline V lookup: CDR1 KGHSH, CDR2 LQKENI. CDR3 residues: CASSPSVNTEAFF. The CDR3 coding sequence is TGTGCCAGCTCTCCATCCGTGAACACTGAAGCTTTCTTT. The full variable domain, in which reference TRBV18 and TRBJ1-1 provide the parts outside the CDR3, is NAGVMQNPRHLVRRRGQEARLRCSPMKGHSHVYWYRQLPEEGLKFMVYLQKENIIDESGMPKERFSAEFPKEGPSILRIQQVVRGDSAAYFCASSPSVNTEAFFGQGTRLTVV.

The rearrangement joins TRBV30 to TRBJ2-1; 12 nucleotides line up with TRBD1. The germline V gene has CDR1 GTSNPN and CDR2 SVGIG (reference sequence). This CDR3 has 17 residues. The trim removed 1 base at V and 4 bases at J, leaving 8 bases unmatched. The DNA for the CDR3 is TGTGCCTGGAGTGGGGGGACAGGGGGCGGCAGGTACAATGAGCAGTTCTTC. Translated: CAWSGGTGGGRYNEQFF.

The chain has TRBV12-3 or TRBV12-4 and TRBJ2-7; weak D call: TRBD1 (5 bases). There are 13 residues in the CDR3. Between the trimmed V and J ends, which lost 2 bases and 5 bases, there was a span of 10 bases. The CDR3 DNA reads TGTGCCAGCAGTTTATTCCAGGGTGACGAGCAGTACTTC. Translating it yields CASSLFQGDEQYF.

The J gene is TRBJ2-6, the V gene TRBV7-2; D gene unclear. The V and J ends lost 6 bases and 0 bases respectively, with 9 bases between them. Germline-derived CDR1 and CDR2 are SGHTA and FQGNSA. This CDR3 spans 15 amino acids. The CDR3 bases are TGTGCCAGCAGACCCGACATCTCTGGGGCCAACGTCCTGACTTTC. Translating it yields CASRPDISGANVLTF. Together with reference TRBV7-2 and TRBJ2-6, the CDR3 gives the full variable domain: GAGVSQSPSNKVTEKGKDVELRCDPISGHTALYWYRQSLGQGLEFLIYFQGNSAPDKSGLPSDRFSAERTGGSVSTLTIQRTQQEDSAVYLCASRPDISGANVLTFGAGSRLTVL.

This rearrangement joins TRBV5-1 to TRBJ1-3; D gene uncertain. V dropped 0 bases and J dropped 0 bases, with 10 bases sitting between them. The CDR3 is made up of 16 amino acids. Germline CDR1 and CDR2: SGHRS and YFSETQ. CDR3 nucleotides: TGCGCCAGCAGCTTGGGCGGCCCGAGCTCTGGAAACACCATATATTTT. It encodes CASSLGGPSSGNTIYF.

The count of this clone is one. CDR3 protein: CAISARGTGSTDTQYF. As DNA, the CDR3 is TGTGCCATCAGCGCTCGTGGGACAGGGAGCACAGATACGCAGTATTTT. The chain links TRBV10-3 to TRBJ2-3; TRBD1 aligns across 9 bases. Germline CDR1 reads ENHRY; CDR2 reads SYGVKD. This CDR3 has 16 residues. V gave up 6 bases and J gave up 0 bases; unmatched junction bases: 7.

The chain uses TRBV7-9 and TRBJ2-5; 7 bases are a match to TRBD1. Per germline, CDR1 SEHNR and CDR2 FQNEAQ (reference sequence). V lost 5 bases and J lost 5; bases outside the gene matches: 11. The CDR3 sequence is 15 residues long. In nucleotides, the CDR3 is TGTGCCAGCAGCACCGCGACAGGGCGTGAGGAGACCCAGTACTTC. This sequence encodes CASSTATGREETQYF.

The J gene is TRBJ1-5, the V gene TRBV30, with D perhaps TRBD1 (6 bases). Trimming took 4 bases from V and 3 from J, leaving 10 bases between them. Germline assignment: CDR1 GTSNPN and CDR2 SVGIG (reference sequence). The CDR3 sequence is 13 residues long. CDR3 protein: CAWTTGPNQPQHF. CDR3 nucleotides: TGTGCCTGGACCACAGGGCCCAATCAGCCCCAGCATTTT.

This chain uses TRBV7-2 with TRBJ1-5; D gene ambiguous. V was cut by 2 bases and J by 0 bases, with 5 bases left in between. The CDR3 loop spans 14 amino acids. The germline V gene has CDR1 SGHTA and CDR2 FQGNSA. This CDR3 is CASSLTYSNQPQHF. The CDR3 DNA is TGTGCCAGCAGCTTAACCTATAGCAATCAGCCCCAGCATTTT.

J is TRBJ2-7 and V is TRBV5-1; the D gene is possibly TRBD2 (6 bases). V lost 0 bases and J 0 bases, leaving 10 bases between the germline ends. This CDR3 has 15 amino acids. CDR1 is SGHRS, CDR2 YFSETQ, per germline. The CDR3 protein is CASSLGAGFSYEQYF. In DNA form, the CDR3 reads TGCGCCAGCAGCTTGGGCGCGGGATTCTCCTACGAGCAGTACTTC.

This clone was seen just once. The rearrangement uses TRBV18 and TRBJ2-7; 7 bases are a match to TRBD1. From germline, CDR1 is KGHSH and CDR2 LQKENI. CDR3 length: 14 residues. Trimming cost V 3 bases and J 2 bases; bases outside gene matches: 4. This CDR3 reads CASSPGQNAYEQYF. The CDR3 nucleotides are TGTGCCAGCTCACCGGGACAGAACGCCTACGAGCAGTACTTC.